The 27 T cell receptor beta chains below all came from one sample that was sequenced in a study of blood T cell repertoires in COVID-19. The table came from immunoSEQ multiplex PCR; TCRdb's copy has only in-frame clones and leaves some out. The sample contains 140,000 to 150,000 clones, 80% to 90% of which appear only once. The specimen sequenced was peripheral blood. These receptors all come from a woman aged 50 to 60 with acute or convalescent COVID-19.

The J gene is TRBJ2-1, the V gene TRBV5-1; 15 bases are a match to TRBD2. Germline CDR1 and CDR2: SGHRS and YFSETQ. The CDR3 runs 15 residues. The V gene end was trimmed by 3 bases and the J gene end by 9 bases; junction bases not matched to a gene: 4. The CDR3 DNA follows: TGCGCCAGCAGCTGGACTAGCGGGAGGGTTGGTGAGCAGTTCTTC. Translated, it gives CASSWTSGRVGEQFF.

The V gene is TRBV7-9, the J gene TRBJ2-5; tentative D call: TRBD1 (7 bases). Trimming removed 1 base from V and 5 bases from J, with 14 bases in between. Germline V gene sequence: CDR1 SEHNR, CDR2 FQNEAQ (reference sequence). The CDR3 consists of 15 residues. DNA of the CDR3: TGTGCCAGCAGCTTAGGTCAGGGGGGATTGGAGACCCAGTACTTC. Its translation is CASSLGQGGLETQYF.

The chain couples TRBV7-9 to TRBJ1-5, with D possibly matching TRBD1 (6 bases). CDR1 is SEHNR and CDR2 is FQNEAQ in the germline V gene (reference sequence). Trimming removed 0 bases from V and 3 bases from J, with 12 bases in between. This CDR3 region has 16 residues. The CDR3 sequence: CASSLAIGGNNQPQHF. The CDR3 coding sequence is TGTGCCAGCAGCTTAGCAATAGGGGGTAACAATCAGCCCCAGCATTTT.

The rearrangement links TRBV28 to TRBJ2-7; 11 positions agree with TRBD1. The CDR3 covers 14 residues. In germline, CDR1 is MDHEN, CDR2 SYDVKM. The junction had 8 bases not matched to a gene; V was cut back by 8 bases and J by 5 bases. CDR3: CASRRTGGNDEQYF. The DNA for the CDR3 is TGTGCCAGCCGGCGGACAGGGGGCAATGACGAGCAGTACTTC. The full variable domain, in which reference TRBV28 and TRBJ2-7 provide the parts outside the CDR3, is DVKVTQSSRYLVKRTGEKVFLECVQDMDHENMFWYRQDPGLGLRLIYFSYDVKMKEKGDIPEGYSVSREKKERFSLILESASTNQTSMYLCASRRTGGNDEQYFGPGTRLTVT.

The CDR3 here is CASSQTGSSTNEKLFF. CDR3 in DNA: TGCGCCAGCAGCCAGACAGGGTCCTCGACTAATGAAAAACTGTTTTTT. The genes are TRBV5-1 and TRBJ1-4; 7 positions agree with TRBD1. V shed 4 bases, J shed 2 bases, and the junction held 8 bases outside the gene matches. Germline CDR1 reads SGHRS; CDR2 reads YFSETQ. The CDR3 runs to 16 residues.

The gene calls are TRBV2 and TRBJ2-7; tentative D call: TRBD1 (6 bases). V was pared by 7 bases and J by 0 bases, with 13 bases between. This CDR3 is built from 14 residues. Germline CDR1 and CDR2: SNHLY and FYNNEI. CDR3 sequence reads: CASTFGQISYEQYF. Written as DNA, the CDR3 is TGTGCCAGCACATTCGGACAGATCTCCTACGAGCAGTACTTC.

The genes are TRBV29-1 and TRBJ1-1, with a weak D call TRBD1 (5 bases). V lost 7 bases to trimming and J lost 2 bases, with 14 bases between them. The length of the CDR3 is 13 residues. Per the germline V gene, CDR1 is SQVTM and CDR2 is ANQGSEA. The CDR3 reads CSDATAINTEAFF. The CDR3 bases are TGCAGCGACGCGACAGCAATTAACACTGAAGCTTTCTTT.

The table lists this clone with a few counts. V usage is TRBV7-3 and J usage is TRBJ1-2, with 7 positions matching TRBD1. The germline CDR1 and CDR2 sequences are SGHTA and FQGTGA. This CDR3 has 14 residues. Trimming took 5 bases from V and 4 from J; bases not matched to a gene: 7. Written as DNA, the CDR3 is TGTGCCAGCAGCCCCTGGGACAGAGTCTATGGCTACACCTTC. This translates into CASSPWDRVYGYTF.

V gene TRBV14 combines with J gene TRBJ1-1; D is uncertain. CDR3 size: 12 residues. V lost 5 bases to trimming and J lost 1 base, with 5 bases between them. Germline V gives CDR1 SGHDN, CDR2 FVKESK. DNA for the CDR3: TGTGCCAGCAGCGTAGAGAACACTGAAGCTTTCTTT. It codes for CASSVENTEAFF.

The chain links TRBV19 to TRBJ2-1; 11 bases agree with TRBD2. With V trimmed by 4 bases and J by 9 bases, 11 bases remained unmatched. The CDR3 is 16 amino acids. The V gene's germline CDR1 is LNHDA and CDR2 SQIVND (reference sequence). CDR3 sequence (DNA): TGTGCCAGTAGTAGACTTTTAGCGGGGGGGCCAGGTGAGCAGTTCTTC. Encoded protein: CASSRLLAGGPGEQFF.

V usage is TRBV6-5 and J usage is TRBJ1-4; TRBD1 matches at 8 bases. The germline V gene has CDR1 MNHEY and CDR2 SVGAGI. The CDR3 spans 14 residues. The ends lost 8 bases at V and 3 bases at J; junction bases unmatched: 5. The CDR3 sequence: CASSGGSANEKLFF. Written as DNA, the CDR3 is TGTGCCAGCTCAGGGGGCTCGGCTAATGAAAAACTGTTTTTT.

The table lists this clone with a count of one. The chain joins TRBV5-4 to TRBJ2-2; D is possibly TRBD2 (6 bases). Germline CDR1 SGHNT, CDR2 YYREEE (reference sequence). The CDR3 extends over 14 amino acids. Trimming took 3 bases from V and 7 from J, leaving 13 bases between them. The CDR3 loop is CASSWEAAGGELFF. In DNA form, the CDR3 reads TGTGCCAGCAGCTGGGAGGCAGCTGGCGGGGAGCTGTTTTTT.

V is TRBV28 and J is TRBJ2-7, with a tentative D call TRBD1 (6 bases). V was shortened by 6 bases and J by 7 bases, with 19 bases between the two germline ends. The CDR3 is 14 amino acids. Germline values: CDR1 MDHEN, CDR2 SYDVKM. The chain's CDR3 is CASRDSGGGSEQYF. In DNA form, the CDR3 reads TGTGCCAGCAGGGACAGCGGCGGAGGAAGTGAGCAGTACTTC.

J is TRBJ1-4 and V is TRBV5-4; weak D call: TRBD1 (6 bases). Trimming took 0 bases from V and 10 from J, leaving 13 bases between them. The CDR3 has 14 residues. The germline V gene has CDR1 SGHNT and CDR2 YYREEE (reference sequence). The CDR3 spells CASSLGGVRGKLFF. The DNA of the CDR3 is TGTGCCAGCAGCTTGGGAGGGGTCAGGGGAAAACTGTTTTTT.

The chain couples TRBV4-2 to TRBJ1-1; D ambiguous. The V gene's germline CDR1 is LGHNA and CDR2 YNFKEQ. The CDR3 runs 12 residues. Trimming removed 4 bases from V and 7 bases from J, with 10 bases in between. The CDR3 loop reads CASSLSGFEAFF. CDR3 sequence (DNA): TGTGCCAGCAGCCTCTCGGGGTTTGAAGCTTTCTTT.

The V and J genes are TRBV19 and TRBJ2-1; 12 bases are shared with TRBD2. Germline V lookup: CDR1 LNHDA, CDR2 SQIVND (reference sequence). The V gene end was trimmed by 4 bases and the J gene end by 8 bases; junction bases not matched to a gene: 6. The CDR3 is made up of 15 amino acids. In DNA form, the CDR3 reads TGTGCCAGTAGTAAACTAGCGGGGGGCCGGGATGAGCAGTTCTTC. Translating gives CASSKLAGGRDEQFF. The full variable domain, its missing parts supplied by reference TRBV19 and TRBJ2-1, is DGGITQSPKYLFRKEGQNVTLSCEQNLNHDAMYWYRQDPGQGLRLIYYSQIVNDFQKGDIAEGYSVSREKKESFPLTVTSAQKNPTAFYLCASSKLAGGRDEQFFGPGTRLTVL.

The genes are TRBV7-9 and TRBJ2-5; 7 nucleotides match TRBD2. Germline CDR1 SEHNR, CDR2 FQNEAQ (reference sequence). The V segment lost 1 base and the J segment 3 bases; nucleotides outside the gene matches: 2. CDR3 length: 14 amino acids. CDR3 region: CASSLELAKETQYF. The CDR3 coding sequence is TGTGCCAGCAGCTTAGAACTAGCGAAAGAGACCCAGTACTTC.

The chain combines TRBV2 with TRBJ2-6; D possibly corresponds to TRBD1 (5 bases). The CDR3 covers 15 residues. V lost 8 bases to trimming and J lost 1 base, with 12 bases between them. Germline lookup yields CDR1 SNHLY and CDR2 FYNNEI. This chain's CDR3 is CASGREGSGANVLTF. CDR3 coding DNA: TGTGCCAGCGGCAGGGAAGGGTCTGGGGCCAACGTCCTGACTTTC.

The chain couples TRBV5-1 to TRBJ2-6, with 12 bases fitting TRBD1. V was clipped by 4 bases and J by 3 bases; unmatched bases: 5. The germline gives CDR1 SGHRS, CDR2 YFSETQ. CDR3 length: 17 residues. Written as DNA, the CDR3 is TGCGCCAGCAGCCCGGGACAGGGGGCGCTTGGGGCCAACGTCCTGACTTTC. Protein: CASSPGQGALGANVLTF.

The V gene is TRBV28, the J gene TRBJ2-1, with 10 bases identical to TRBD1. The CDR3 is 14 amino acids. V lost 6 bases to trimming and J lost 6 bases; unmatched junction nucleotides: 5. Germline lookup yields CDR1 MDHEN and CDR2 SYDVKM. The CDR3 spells CASSLGTGVNEQFF. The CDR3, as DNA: TGTGCCAGCAGCCTGGGGACAGGGGTCAATGAGCAGTTCTTC.

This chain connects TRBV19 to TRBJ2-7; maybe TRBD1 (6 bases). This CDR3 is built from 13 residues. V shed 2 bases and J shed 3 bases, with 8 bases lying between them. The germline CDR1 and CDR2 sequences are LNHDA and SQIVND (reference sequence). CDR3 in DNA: TGTGCCAGTAGTATAAGGACAGACTACGAGCAGTACTTC. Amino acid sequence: CASSIRTDYEQYF.

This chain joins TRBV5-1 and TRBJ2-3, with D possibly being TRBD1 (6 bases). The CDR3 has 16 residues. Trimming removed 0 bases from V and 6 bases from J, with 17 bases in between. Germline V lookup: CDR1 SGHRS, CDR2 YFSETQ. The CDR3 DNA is TGCGCCAGCAGCTTGGTCCGAGGTTTGGGGGCGGATACGCAGTATTTT. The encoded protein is CASSLVRGLGADTQYF.

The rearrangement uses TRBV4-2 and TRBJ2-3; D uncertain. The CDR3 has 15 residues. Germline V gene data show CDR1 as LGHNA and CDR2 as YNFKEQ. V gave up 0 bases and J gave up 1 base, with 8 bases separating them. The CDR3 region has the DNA TGTGCCAGCAGCCAAGAACTTTCTCGCACAGATACGCAGTATTTT. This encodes CASSQELSRTDTQYF.

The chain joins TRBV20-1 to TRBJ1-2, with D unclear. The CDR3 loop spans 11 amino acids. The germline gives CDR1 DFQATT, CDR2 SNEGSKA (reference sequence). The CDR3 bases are TGCAGCCTTACGGAGAACTATGGCTACACCTTC. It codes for CSLTENYGYTF.

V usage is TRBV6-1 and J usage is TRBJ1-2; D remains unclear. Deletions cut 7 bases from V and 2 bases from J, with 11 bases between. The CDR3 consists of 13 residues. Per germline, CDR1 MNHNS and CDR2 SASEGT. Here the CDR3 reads CASTPTRNYGYTF. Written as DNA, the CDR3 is TGTGCCAGCACCCCGACACGCAACTATGGCTACACCTTC.

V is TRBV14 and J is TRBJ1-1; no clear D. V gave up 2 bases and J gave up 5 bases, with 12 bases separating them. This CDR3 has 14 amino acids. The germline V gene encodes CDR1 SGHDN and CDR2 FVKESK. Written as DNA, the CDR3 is TGTGCCAGCAGCCAAAATGTTGCGGCGACTGAAGCTTTCTTT. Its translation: CASSQNVAATEAFF.

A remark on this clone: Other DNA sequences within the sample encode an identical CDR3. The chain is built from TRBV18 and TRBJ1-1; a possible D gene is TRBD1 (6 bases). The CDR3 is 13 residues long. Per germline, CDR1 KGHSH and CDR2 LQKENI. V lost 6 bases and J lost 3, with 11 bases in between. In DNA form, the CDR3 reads TGTGCCAGCTCTCCAAACAGGGACACTGAAGCTTTCTTT. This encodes CASSPNRDTEAFF.